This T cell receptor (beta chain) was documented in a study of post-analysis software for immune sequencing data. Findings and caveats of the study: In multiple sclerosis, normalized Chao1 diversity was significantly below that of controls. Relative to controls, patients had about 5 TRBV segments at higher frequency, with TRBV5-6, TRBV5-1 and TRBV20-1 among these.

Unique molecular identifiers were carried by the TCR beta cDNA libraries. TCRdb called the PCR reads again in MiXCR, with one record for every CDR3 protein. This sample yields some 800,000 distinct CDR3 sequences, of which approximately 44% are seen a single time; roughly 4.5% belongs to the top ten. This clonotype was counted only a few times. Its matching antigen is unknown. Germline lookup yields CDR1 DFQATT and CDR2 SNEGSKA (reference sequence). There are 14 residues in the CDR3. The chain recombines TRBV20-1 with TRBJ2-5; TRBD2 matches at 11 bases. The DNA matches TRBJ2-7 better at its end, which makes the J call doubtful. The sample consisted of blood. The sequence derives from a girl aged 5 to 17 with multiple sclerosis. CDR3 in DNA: TGCAGTGCTAGCAAACTAGCGGGAGCTCGCGAGCAGTACTTC. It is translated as CSASKLAGAREQYF.